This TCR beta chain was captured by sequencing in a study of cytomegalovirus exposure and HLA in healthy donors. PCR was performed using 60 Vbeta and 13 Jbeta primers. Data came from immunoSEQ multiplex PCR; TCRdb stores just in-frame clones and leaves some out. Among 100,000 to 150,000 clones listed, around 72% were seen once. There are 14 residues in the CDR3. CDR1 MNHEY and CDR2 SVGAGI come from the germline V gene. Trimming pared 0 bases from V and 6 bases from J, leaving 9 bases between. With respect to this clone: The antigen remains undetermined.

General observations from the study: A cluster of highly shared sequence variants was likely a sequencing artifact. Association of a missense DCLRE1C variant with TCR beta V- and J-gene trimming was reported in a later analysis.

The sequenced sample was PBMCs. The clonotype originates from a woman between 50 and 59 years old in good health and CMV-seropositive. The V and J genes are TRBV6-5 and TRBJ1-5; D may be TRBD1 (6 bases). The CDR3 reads CASSYSSTGQPQHF. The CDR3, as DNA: TGTGCCAGCAGTTACTCCTCGACAGGTCAGCCCCAGCATTTT.